The 30 T cell receptor beta chains reported below all come from one sample, sequenced in a study of prognosis after radiotherapy for stage I lung cancer. Genomic DNA served as the source from which two-round multiplex PCR generated TCR beta CDR3 amplicons. Primers specific to each TRBV and TRBJ gene were used in first-round PCR. TCRdb passed the multiplex PCR reads through MiXCR, listing each CDR3 protein once. The sample lists about 22,000 distinct CDR3 sequences, roughly 43% seen once, with 30% to 40% in the top ten. The specimen comprised PBMCs, sampled before or after stereotactic body radiation therapy (not recorded which). Receptors originate from a donor at least 50 years old with non-small cell lung cancer.

This clonotype was seen ten or more times. This sequence joins TRBV24-1 and TRBJ2-4, with 9 bases matching TRBD1. Per the germline V gene, CDR1 is KGHDR and CDR2 is SFDVKD. J gave up 6 bases and V 3 bases, and 2 bases lay outside the gene matches. This CDR3 contains 14 residues. As DNA, the CDR3 is TGTGCCACCAGTGATGGACAGGGGTCAAACATTCAGTACTTC. As protein: CATSDGQGSNIQYF.

This clonotype qualifies as medium-sized. The chain joins TRBV5-1 to TRBJ2-2; tentative D call: TRBD1 (5 bases). Germline-derived CDR1 and CDR2 are SGHRS and YFSETQ. This CDR3 region has 14 residues. V was clipped by 4 bases and J by 2 bases, with 9 bases between them. CDR3 amino acids: CASSLDRNTGELFF. CDR3 coding DNA: TGCGCCAGCAGCCTAGACAGAAACACCGGGGAGCTGTTTTTT.

The chain couples TRBV15 to TRBJ2-3; 7 bases match TRBD1. The CDR3 extends over 16 amino acids. V dropped 3 bases and J dropped 3; count of bases not matched to a gene: 9. Germline V gives CDR1 LNHNV, CDR2 YYDKDF (reference sequence). The DNA for the CDR3 is TGTGCCACCAGCAGGCCGGACAGGAGAGAGACAGATACGCAGTATTTT. Amino acids: CATSRPDRRETDTQYF. The full variable domain, its missing parts supplied by reference TRBV15 and TRBJ2-3, is DAMVIQNPRYQVTQFGKPVTLSCSQTLNHNVMYWYQQKSSQAPKLLFHYYDKDFNNEADTPDNFQSRRPNTSFCFLDIRSPGLGDTAMYLCATSRPDRRETDTQYFGPGTRLTVL.

Concerning this clonotype itself: Its ends do not fully match the called genes, so a read error is possible. The chain recombines TRBV5-1 with TRBJ2-5, with 7 bases identical to TRBD2. The CDR3 loop spans 13 amino acids. Per germline, CDR1 SGHRS and CDR2 YFSETQ. The CDR3 region is CASSSVGGETQYF. DNA for the CDR3: TGCGCCAGCAGCTCAGTGGGAGGGGAGACTCAGTACTTC.

This clonotype was observed many times. The chain uses TRBV7-3 and TRBJ1-1; no firm D call. Trimming shortened V by 0 bases and J by 4 bases, and 9 bases separated the two germline ends. CDR3 length: 14 residues. In germline, CDR1 is SGHTA, CDR2 FQGTGA. The CDR3: CASSLTGFGTEAFF. As DNA, the CDR3 is TGTGCCAGCAGCTTAACGGGGTTCGGCACTGAAGCTTTCTTT. Together with reference TRBV7-3 and TRBJ1-1, the CDR3 gives the full variable domain: GAGVSQTPSNKVTEKGKYVELRCDPISGHTALYWYRQSLGQGPEFLIYFQGTGAADDSGLPNDRFFAVRPEGSVSTLKIQRTERGDSAVYLCASSLTGFGTEAFFGQGTRLTVV.

This clonotype appeared many times. This sequence joins TRBV20-1 and TRBJ1-1, with TRBD1 as a possible D gene (5 bases). The CDR3 length is 14 residues. In germline, CDR1 is DFQATT, CDR2 SNEGSKA (reference sequence). The ends were cut back, 5 bases at V and 3 bases at J, with 16 bases in the middle. The CDR3 here is CSARGNGGHTEAFF. The CDR3 coding sequence is TGCAGTGCTCGGGGGAATGGGGGTCACACTGAAGCTTTCTTT.

At least ten counts were recorded for this clonotype. The chain has TRBV20-1 and TRBJ2-1; D gene ambiguous. Between the trimmed V and J ends, which lost 3 bases and 0 bases, there was a span of 18 bases. Germline V gives CDR1 DFQATT, CDR2 SNEGSKA (reference sequence). CDR3 length equals 17 residues. The DNA for the CDR3 is TGCAGTGCTAGTCCCCCGCCGGGTTGGGGCTCCTACAATGAGCAGTTCTTC. Amino acid sequence: CSASPPPGWGSYNEQFF.

In this sample, this clonotype turned up many times. The chain recombines TRBV20-1 with TRBJ2-2; 12 nucleotides align to TRBD2. This CDR3 spans 15 amino acids. Germline CDR1 DFQATT, CDR2 SNEGSKA (reference sequence). The J segment lost 7 bases and the V segment lost 3 bases, leaving 6 bases of the junction unmatched. CDR3 in amino acids: CSARTSGRVDGELFF. DNA of the CDR3: TGCAGTGCTAGGACTAGCGGGAGAGTAGACGGGGAGCTGTTTTTT.

This clonotype was found once. At one end the junction does not follow the germline gene, possibly because of a read error. The CDR3 region is CASSRSGQAGDLFF. CDR3 coding DNA: TGTGCCAGCAGTAGGTCAGGGCAAGCCGGGGATCTGTTTTTT. This rearrangement joins TRBV9 to TRBJ2-2; D is possibly TRBD1 or TRBD2 (5 bases each). This CDR3 has 14 amino acids. Germline V gives CDR1 SGDLS, CDR2 YYNGEE.

V usage is TRBV28 and J usage is TRBJ1-1; D is undetermined. Trimming took off 2 bases at V and 9 bases at J, with 7 bases between the two ends. There are 11 residues in the CDR3. The V gene's germline CDR1 is MDHEN and CDR2 SYDVKM. The CDR3 is CASSLKLKAFF. CDR3 sequence (DNA): TGTGCCAGCAGTTTAAAGCTGAAAGCTTTCTTT.

The genes are TRBV11-2 and TRBJ2-7, with a tentative D call TRBD1 (6 bases). Germline V lookup: CDR1 SGHAT, CDR2 FQNNGV. Trimming cost V 1 base and J 1 base, with 11 bases left between them. The CDR3 totals 15 residues. The CDR3 DNA reads TGTGCCAGCAGCTTAGTGCAGGGGATGTCCTACGAGCAGTACTTC. Translated: CASSLVQGMSYEQYF.

This clonotype was observed at least ten times. J is TRBJ2-5 and V is TRBV4-2; D remains unclear. The CDR3 covers 15 residues. The germline V gene has CDR1 LGHNA and CDR2 YNFKEQ. V was clipped by 0 bases and J by 1 base, with 9 bases between them. CDR3 sequence reads: CASSQEYGTQETQYF. The CDR3 DNA reads as TGTGCCAGCAGCCAAGAGTACGGAACCCAAGAGACCCAGTACTTC.

This clonotype has ten or more counts. This chain links TRBV6-5 with TRBJ2-7; D is unresolved. This CDR3 region has 13 residues. V shed 4 bases and J shed 8 bases, with 15 bases lying between them. CDR1 and CDR2 from the germline V gene are MNHEY and SVGAGI. The CDR3 region has the DNA TGTGCCAGCAGTTCTAGGATAGAAATAAAGCAGTACTTC. Encoded protein: CASSSRIEIKQYF.

At least ten counts were recorded for this clonotype. The chain employs TRBV5-4 and TRBJ1-4, with no clear D. This CDR3 has 14 amino acids. The V end was cut by 4 bases, the J end by 1 base, with 8 bases between. The V gene's germline CDR1 is SGHNT and CDR2 YYREEE (reference sequence). In DNA, the CDR3 is TGTGCCAGCAGCCCCCGAGGAACTAATGAAAAACTGTTTTTT. As protein: CASSPRGTNEKLFF. The whole variable domain, remainder taken from reference TRBV5-4 and TRBJ1-4, is ETGVTQSPTHLIKTRGQQVTLRCSSQSGHNTVSWYQQALGQGPQFIFQYYREEENGRGNFPPRFSGLQFPNYSSELNVNALELDDSALYLCASSPRGTNEKLFFGSGTQLSVL.

This clonotype showed up many times. CDR3 DNA sequence: TGTGCCAGCGGTAGGACAGGGTCTTTTGGAGAGACCCAGTACTTC. This sequence encodes CASGRTGSFGETQYF. This chain uses TRBV27 with TRBJ2-5; TRBD1 aligns across 8 bases. CDR3 length: 15 amino acids. Per germline, CDR1 MNHEY and CDR2 SMNVEV (reference sequence). The trim removed 8 bases at V and 4 bases at J, leaving 12 bases unmatched.

The rearrangement joins TRBV6-1 to TRBJ2-7; 9 nucleotides agree with TRBD2. V lost 7 bases and J lost 1; bases outside the gene matches: 2. This CDR3 is built from 13 residues. Germline V lookup: CDR1 MNHNS, CDR2 SASEGT. CDR3: CASTLAGSYEQYF. In nucleotides, the CDR3 is TGTGCCAGCACCCTAGCGGGGTCCTACGAGCAGTACTTC.

This clonotype was seen a handful of times. The chain recombines TRBV20-1 with TRBJ2-7, with a possible D match to TRBD2 (5 bases). Trimming left V 7 bases short and J 3 bases short, with 13 bases between. Germline CDR1 DFQATT, CDR2 SNEGSKA (reference sequence). The CDR3 is made up of 12 amino acids. Here the CDR3 DNA reads TGCAGTGGGGAGAAGCGAGACTACGAGCAGTACTTC. Translated: CSGEKRDYEQYF.

This clonotype has a handful of counts. The CDR3 is CASSRTPENTEAFF. The DNA of the CDR3 is TGTGCCAGCAGCCGGACGCCAGAGAACACTGAAGCTTTCTTT. This chain uses TRBV7-9 with TRBJ1-1; D unresolved. Germline V CDR1 and CDR2: SEHNR, FQNEAQ (reference sequence). V lost 5 bases and J lost 1, with 11 bases in between. This CDR3 region has 14 residues.

The chain couples TRBV28 to TRBJ1-4; TRBD1 aligns across 10 bases. The CDR3 spans 15 residues. Trimming took 4 bases from V and 15 from J; bases not matched to a gene: 14. CDR1 is MDHEN and CDR2 is SYDVKM in the germline V gene. The CDR3, as DNA: TGTGCCAGCAGTTCGTCATACCGGGACAGGGGCAGGGTGTTTTTT. This translates into CASSSSYRDRGRVFF.

The table lists this clonotype with a count of one. A far larger clone is one nucleotide away, so this likely arose from a read error. This chain connects TRBV6-4 to TRBJ1-1; D remains unclear. Deletions cut 7 bases from V and 4 bases from J, with 19 bases between. CDR3 size: 15 residues. CDR1 is MRHNA, CDR2 SNTAGT, per germline. CDR3 region: CASIGWAEVGTEAFF. Here the CDR3 DNA reads TGTGCCAGCATCGGGTGGGCCGAGGTCGGCACTGAAGCTTTCTTT.

The chain links TRBV28 to TRBJ2-7; the D gene is possibly TRBD2 (6 bases). Germline V gives CDR1 MDHEN, CDR2 SYDVKM. This CDR3 spans 12 amino acids. V lost 8 bases to trimming and J lost 6 bases, with 14 bases between them. CDR3 residues: CASRGSGGEQYF. The CDR3 DNA reads TGTGCCAGCCGGGGGAGCGGTGGCGAGCAGTACTTC. Looking up the rest from reference TRBV28 and TRBJ2-7 gives the full variable domain: DVKVTQSSRYLVKRTGEKVFLECVQDMDHENMFWYRQDPGLGLRLIYFSYDVKMKEKGDIPEGYSVSREKKERFSLILESASTNQTSMYLCASRGSGGEQYFGPGTRLTVT.

This clonotype was counted ten times or more. This chain links TRBV6-1 with TRBJ1-2, with a weak D call TRBD1 (6 bases). Trimming took off 5 bases at V and 5 bases at J, with 12 bases between the two ends. Germline CDR1 and CDR2: MNHNS and SASEGT. CDR3 size: 13 residues. The CDR3 sequence: CASSRTEIYGYTF. The CDR3 bases are TGTGCCAGCAGTCGGACAGAGATTTATGGCTACACCTTC.

Comments on this clonotype: One end of the junction does not line up with germline, which may come from a read error. V usage is TRBV7-3 and J usage is TRBJ2-2; D is possibly TRBD1 (6 bases). Germline-derived CDR1 and CDR2 are SGHTA and FQGTGA. The CDR3 extends over 16 amino acids. The CDR3 here is CASSQNGGRNTVELFF. The CDR3 nucleotides are TGTGCCAGCAGCCAAAATGGGGGCCGAAACACCGTGGAGCTGTTTTTT.

The sample holds many counts of this clonotype. This chain links TRBV19 with TRBJ1-1; D is unresolved. Trimming stripped 5 bases from V and 6 bases from J, with 13 bases between. Germline CDR1 is LNHDA and CDR2 is SQIVND (reference sequence). The CDR3 is made up of 13 amino acids. This chain's CDR3 is CASSPKGYAEAFF. CDR3 DNA: TGTGCCAGTAGTCCCAAGGGTTACGCTGAAGCTTTCTTT.

As regards this clonotype: A much more abundant neighbour one base away suggests this may be a read error. The rearrangement links TRBV20-1 to TRBJ2-1; D not certain. This CDR3 region has 11 residues. The germline V and J ends were trimmed by 7 bases and 5 bases, with 9 bases remaining between them. Germline CDR1 DFQATT, CDR2 SNEGSKA (reference sequence). CDR3 amino acids: CSVATHNEQFF. For the CDR3, the DNA is TGCAGTGTAGCCACCCACAATGAGCAGTTCTTC.

This clonotype was seen ten or more times. The chain carries TRBV29-1 and TRBJ1-5; no clear D gene. Per germline, CDR1 SQVTM and CDR2 ANQGSEA. V gave up 4 bases and J gave up 3 bases, with 10 bases separating them. This CDR3 has 13 residues. CDR3 residues: CSVVGQANQPQHF. The CDR3, as DNA: TGCAGCGTTGTCGGCCAGGCCAATCAGCCCCAGCATTTT.

V is TRBV20-1 and J is TRBJ2-7; 7 bases agree with TRBD2. There are 13 residues in the CDR3. V was clipped by 6 bases and J by 6 bases; unmatched bases: 11. Germline V gene lookup returns CDR1 DFQATT and CDR2 SNEGSKA (reference sequence). The CDR3 DNA reads TGCAGTGCCAGTGGACTAGAAGGGCGCGAGCAGTACTTC. Its translation is CSASGLEGREQYF.

This clonotype was recorded once. V gene TRBV19 combines with J gene TRBJ1-1; D is ambiguous. Germline V lookup: CDR1 LNHDA, CDR2 SQIVND (reference sequence). Trimming left V 5 bases short and J 6 bases short, with 7 bases between. The CDR3 runs to 11 residues. The CDR3 region has the DNA TGTGCCAGTAGTGTGACGGCTGAAGCTTTCTTT. Translation: CASSVTAEAFF. Supplemented by reference TRBV19 and TRBJ1-1, the full variable domain reads DGGITQSPKYLFRKEGQNVTLSCEQNLNHDAMYWYRQDPGQGLRLIYYSQIVNDFQKGDIAEGYSVSREKKESFPLTVTSAQKNPTAFYLCASSVTAEAFFGQGTRLTVV.

This clonotype has a count of ten or more. V and J are TRBV12-3 or TRBV12-4 and TRBJ1-1; no clear D gene. CDR3 size: 12 residues. V lost 5 bases, J lost 4 bases, and 8 bases lay in between. For the CDR3, the DNA is TGTGCCAGCAGTGAGGTATTCACTGAAGCTTTCTTT. Its translation is CASSEVFTEAFF.

Comments on this clonotype: A read error is possible here, since a much larger clone lies one base away. Likely a read error: the CDR3 ends without its conserved phenylalanine or tryptophan. In nucleotides, the CDR3 is TGCGCCAGCAGCCAAGCCCCGGGACAGGCGCGGGGGAACTATGGCTACACCCTC. Residues: CASSQAPGQARGNYGYTL. J is TRBJ1-2 and V is TRBV4-3; 8 nucleotides agree with TRBD1. V trimming: 1 base; J trimming: 2 bases; junction bases outside the gene matches: 12. The CDR3 consists of 18 residues. Looked up from germline, CDR1 is LGHNA and CDR2 is YSLEER.